Shown below are 8 T cell receptor beta chains from a single sample sequenced in a study of beta chain features in type 1 diabetes. Overall study results and limits: When Type 1 diabetes patients were examined, their TCRB CDR3s proved moderately but significantly shorter in all four CD4+ subsets.

These TCRs' antigens remain unknown. The study reverse transcribed the entire isolated RNA, so it sequenced expressed TCRB transcripts. Sequenced by immunoSEQ multiplex PCR; TCRdb stores in-frame clones only, minus some. This table holds fewer than 400,000 clones, 9.3% found once. The sequencing sample was made of central memory CD4+ T cells from blood. These receptors came from a man aged 30-40 years with type 1 diabetes.

Many counts were recorded for this clone. The chain employs TRBV7-2 and TRBJ1-4; 7 bases are a match to TRBD1. This CDR3 contains 14 residues. The V segment lost 5 bases and the J segment 7 bases; nucleotides outside the gene matches: 7. Germline values: CDR1 SGHTA, CDR2 FQGNSA. This CDR3 is CASSQTGQGEKLFF. In DNA form, the CDR3 reads TGTGCCAGCAGCCAGACAGGGCAGGGTGAAAAACTGTTTTTT.

At least ten counts were recorded for this clone. The chain carries TRBV4-3 and TRBJ2-7; D gene ambiguous. Germline V CDR1 and CDR2: LGHNA, YSLEER. The CDR3 sequence is 14 residues long. V lost 0 bases and J 2 bases, leaving 8 bases between the germline ends. The CDR3 sequence is CASSQEWGPYEQYF. The CDR3 coding sequence is TGCGCCAGCAGCCAAGAATGGGGTCCCTACGAGCAGTACTTC.

The chain links TRBV5-1 to TRBJ2-2, with D possibly matching TRBD1 (5 bases). There are 15 residues in the CDR3. V lost 0 bases and J lost 1, with 7 bases in between. CDR1 and CDR2 (germline): SGHRS, YFSETQ. CDR3 sequence (DNA): TGCGCCAGCAGCTTGGACAGGATGAACACCGGGGAGCTGTTTTTT. Its protein product is CASSLDRMNTGELFF.

This clone has only a few counts. The CDR3 loop reads CASSLVPPESYGYTF. The CDR3 region has the DNA TGTGCCAGCAGCTTAGTCCCCCCTGAGAGTTATGGCTACACCTTC. V is TRBV7-2 and J is TRBJ1-2; no definite D call. Trimming removed 1 base at V and 5 bases at J, with 14 bases between. Looked up from germline, CDR1 is SGHTA and CDR2 is FQGNSA. The CDR3 length is 15 residues.

In its sample, this clone was seen a few times. The sample holds other DNA sequences that translate to the same CDR3. The V and J genes are TRBV7-2 and TRBJ2-3; D remains ambiguous. V shed 5 bases and J shed 0 bases, with 12 bases lying between them. CDR3 size: 15 residues. Germline CDR1 and CDR2: SGHTA and FQGNSA. The CDR3 reads CASSPDYLSTDTQYF. The CDR3 DNA reads as TGTGCCAGCAGCCCAGATTATCTTAGCACAGATACGCAGTATTTT.

The CDR3 nucleotides read TGTGCCAGCTCAACCGGGACAGGGGAAGGCTATGGCTACACCTTC. Translation: CASSTGTGEGYGYTF. This chain links TRBV18 with TRBJ1-2; TRBD1 matches at 10 bases. Germline V gene lookup returns CDR1 KGHSH and CDR2 LQKENI. The CDR3 covers 15 residues. Trimming removed 5 bases from V and 4 bases from J; junction bases left unmatched: 7.

This clone has a handful of counts. V usage is TRBV5-6 and J usage is TRBJ2-7, with D unresolved. The V gene's germline CDR1 is SGHDT and CDR2 YYEEEE. This CDR3 spans 15 amino acids. The germline V and J ends were trimmed by 0 bases and 1 base, with 11 bases remaining between them. The CDR3: CASSLGPEFSYEQYF. As DNA, the CDR3 is TGTGCCAGCAGCTTGGGCCCAGAATTTTCCTACGAGCAGTACTTC.

This clone was picked up a small number of times. The chain joins TRBV5-6 to TRBJ1-5; no firm D call. The CDR3 is 14 amino acids. Germline CDR1 and CDR2: SGHDT and YYEEEE. V was cut by 4 bases and J by 4 bases, with 12 bases left in between. The CDR3 sequence: CASSLRTGNQPQHF. DNA for the CDR3: TGTGCCAGCAGCCTGCGGACGGGAAATCAGCCCCAGCATTTT. Together with reference TRBV5-6 and TRBJ1-5, the CDR3 gives the full variable domain: DAGVTQSPTHLIKTRGQQVTLRCSPKSGHDTVSWYQQALGQGPQFIFQYYEEEERQRGNFPDRFSGHQFPNYSSELNVNALLLGDSALYLCASSLRTGNQPQHFGDGTRLSIL.